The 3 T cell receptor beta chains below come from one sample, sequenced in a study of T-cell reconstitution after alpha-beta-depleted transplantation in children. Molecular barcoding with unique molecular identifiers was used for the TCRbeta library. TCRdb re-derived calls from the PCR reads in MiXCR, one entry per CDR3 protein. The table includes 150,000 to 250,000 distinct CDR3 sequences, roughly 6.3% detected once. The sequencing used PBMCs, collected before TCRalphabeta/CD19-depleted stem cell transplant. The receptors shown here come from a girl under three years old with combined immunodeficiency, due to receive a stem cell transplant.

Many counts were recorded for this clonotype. The CDR3 spells CASSPRLAGGPYNEQFF. In DNA, the CDR3 is TGTGCCAGCAGCCCTAGGCTAGCGGGAGGGCCCTACAATGAGCAGTTCTTC. The chain carries TRBV6-2 or TRBV6-3 and TRBJ2-1; 12 nucleotides align to TRBD2. Germline CDR1 and CDR2: MNHEY and SVGEGT. The CDR3 sequence is 17 residues long. The V gene end was trimmed by 6 bases and the J gene end by 2 bases; junction bases not matched to a gene: 8.

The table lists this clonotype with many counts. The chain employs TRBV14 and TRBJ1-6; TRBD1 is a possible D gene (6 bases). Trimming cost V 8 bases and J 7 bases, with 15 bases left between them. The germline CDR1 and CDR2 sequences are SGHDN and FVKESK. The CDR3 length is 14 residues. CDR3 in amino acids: CASGAGVGNSPLHF. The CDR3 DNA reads TGTGCCAGCGGTGCAGGGGTGGGAAATTCACCCCTCCACTTT.

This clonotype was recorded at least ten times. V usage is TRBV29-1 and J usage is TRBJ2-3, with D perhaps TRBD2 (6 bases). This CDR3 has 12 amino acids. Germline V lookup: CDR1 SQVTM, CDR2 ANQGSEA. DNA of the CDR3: TGCACCCCTGCGGGGATCAGAGATACGCAGTATTTT. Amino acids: CTPAGIRDTQYF.